The clone carrying this TCR beta chain turned up a few times. This record comes from a study of identical twins. TCRdb re-analysed the 5' RACE reads in MiXCR, keeping a single row per CDR3 protein. This table holds 350,000 to 400,000 distinct CDR3 sequences, roughly 9% found once. The material sequenced was naive T cells sorted from blood. The clonotype was recovered from a woman between 45 and 65 years old in good health.

The CDR3 here is CASSLGGLIAEAFF. CDR3 sequence (DNA): TGTGCCAGCAGTTTAGGAGGGTTGATCGCTGAAGCTTTCTTT. The chain joins TRBV12-3 or TRBV12-4 to TRBJ1-1; D not certain. The CDR3 has 14 residues. Deletions cut 1 base from V and 6 bases from J, with 12 bases between.